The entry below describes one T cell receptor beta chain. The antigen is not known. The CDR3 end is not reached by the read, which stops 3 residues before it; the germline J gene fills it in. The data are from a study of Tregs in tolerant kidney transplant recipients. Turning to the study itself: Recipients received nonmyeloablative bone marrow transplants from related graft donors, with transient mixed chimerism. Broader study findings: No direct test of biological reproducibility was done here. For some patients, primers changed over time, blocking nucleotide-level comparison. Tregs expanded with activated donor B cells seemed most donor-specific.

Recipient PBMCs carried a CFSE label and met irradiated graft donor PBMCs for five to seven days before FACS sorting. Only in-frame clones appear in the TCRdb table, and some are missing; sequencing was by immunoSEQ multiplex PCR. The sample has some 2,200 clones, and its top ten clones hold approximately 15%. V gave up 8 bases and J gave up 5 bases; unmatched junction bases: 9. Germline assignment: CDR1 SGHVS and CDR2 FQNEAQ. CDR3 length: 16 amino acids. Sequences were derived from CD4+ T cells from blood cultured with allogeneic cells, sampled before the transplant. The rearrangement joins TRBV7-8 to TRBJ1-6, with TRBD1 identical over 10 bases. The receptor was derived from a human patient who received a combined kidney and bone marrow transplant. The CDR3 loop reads CASRSGTGVNNSPLHF. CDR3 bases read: TGTGCCAGCCGATCCGGGACAGGGGTAAATAATTCACCC.